The subject of this entry is one T cell receptor (beta chain). The data were taken from a study of blood T cells in healthy people across ages. The CDR3 is 14 amino acids. CDR1 MNHEY and CDR2 SVGAGI come from the germline V gene. Trimming removed 6 bases from V and 1 base from J, with 12 bases in between. For the second PCR, which ran for 7 to 11 cycles, a sample-barcoded 5' primer and a J-beta primer mix were used. MiXCR, applied by TCRdb to the 5' RACE reads, yields one record per CDR3 protein. The top ten clones hold 20% to 25% of a sample with fewer than 900,000 distinct CDR3 sequences, roughly two fifths of them seen once.

J is TRBJ2-5 and V is TRBV6-5; D not certain. Sequenced input: blood. The sequence was obtained from a woman in her sixties in good health. The DNA for the CDR3 is TGTGCCAGCAGCCCCTACGGGTCCCAAGAGACCCAGTACTTC. Protein: CASSPYGSQETQYF.